This T cell receptor beta chain was observed in a study of shared clonotypes between healthy human individuals. This CDR3 region has 18 residues. Trimming took 0 bases from V and 7 from J; bases not matched to a gene: 10. Per the germline V gene, CDR1 is SGHDN and CDR2 is FVKESK. Findings of the study overall: Having only a few donors restricted how much genetic and exposure-history diversity was captured.

In the case of this clone: The antigen is not known.

CD45RA-negative memory and CD45RA+ naive subsets were split from the CD4+ cells. In replicate PCRs of sorted subsets, about 190 ng DNA, approximately 32,000 T cell genomes, was used. The method was immunoSEQ multiplex PCR; TCRdb's version includes in-frame clones alone and lacks a portion of them. The sample records 150,000 to 200,000 clones, 65% to 80% being singletons. The chain carries TRBV14 and TRBJ2-2, with 11 bases lining up with TRBD1. The sample comprised memory CD4+ T cells sorted from blood. The subset is: CD45RA-negative fraction. The clonotype comes from a man aged 25 to 40 in good health. The CDR3 nucleotides are TGTGCCAGCAGCCAAGATCGAAGGGACAGGGGGTCCCGCGGGGAGCTGTTTTTT. Its protein is CASSQDRRDRGSRGELFF.